These T cell receptor beta chains were read from a single sample in a study of T cell changes during pregnancy in multiple sclerosis. Measured with immunoSEQ multiplex PCR; TCRdb has only the in-frame clones, and not every one. The data show tens of thousands of clones, around 92% seen once. Specimen: peripheral blood, collected in the third trimester of pregnancy. The origin of the receptors is a female donor in good health, enrolled as a control in a pregnancy study. The CDR3 runs from the conserved cysteine through the conserved F or W. Fields, in order: V gene, J gene, D gene, clone size, CDR3 DNA, CDR3 protein. The D gene is left open where the match is weak. Expanded clones are given a class, and other clones once, few, many or no size at all.

V: TRBV7-6
J: TRBJ2-7
D: -
size: -
DNA: TGTGCCAGCAGCTTAGGGGCAGGGGCAGGAGCCTACGAGCAGTACTTC
CDR3: CASSLGAGAGAYEQYF

V: TRBV2
J: TRBJ2-5
D: TRBD2
size: -
DNA: TGTGCCAGCAAAGTAGCGGGGTTTACGGAGACCCAGTACTTC
CDR3: CASKVAGFTETQYF

V: TRBV6-6
J: TRBJ2-1
D: TRBD2
size: -
DNA: TGTGCCAGCTCTCGCACTAGCGGGAGGGTAGATGAGCAGTTCTTC
CDR3: CASSRTSGRVDEQFF

V: TRBV29-1
J: TRBJ2-5
D: -
size: -
DNA: TGCAGCGTTATGGACAGTCAAGAGACCCAGTACTTC
CDR3: CSVMDSQETQYF

V: TRBV7-3
J: TRBJ2-1
D: TRBD2
size: once
DNA: TGTGCCAGCAGCTTAAAAGGCGGGAGCGCCGAGCAGTTCTTC
CDR3: CASSLKGGSAEQFF

V: TRBV7-9
J: TRBJ1-2
D: TRBD1
size: -
DNA: TGTGCCAGCAGCTCGCAGGGGACAGGACTAAACTATGGCTACACCTTC
CDR3: CASSSQGTGLNYGYTF

V: TRBV9
J: TRBJ1-2
D: -
size: -
DNA: TGTGCCAGCAGCGCCGACGGGGGGTCGACCTATGGCTACACCTTC
CDR3: CASSADGGSTYGYTF

V: TRBV4-2
J: TRBJ1-3
D: -
size: -
DNA: TGTGCCAGCAGCCAAGATTGGGGCGTTGGGGCGTTGGGAAACACCATATATTTT
CDR3: CASSQDWGVGALGNTIYF

V: TRBV7-8
J: TRBJ2-1
D: TRBD2
size: -
DNA: TGTGCCAGCAGCTCACCGTCCAGCGGGAGGGCCTACAATGAGCAGTTCTTC
CDR3: CASSSPSSGRAYNEQFF

V: TRBV28
J: TRBJ1-5
D: TRBD1
size: -
DNA: TGTGCCAGCAGTTCGACAGGGCCTTATCAGCCCCAGCATTTT
CDR3: CASSSTGPYQPQHF

V: TRBV19
J: TRBJ1-2
D: -
size: -
DNA: TGTGCCAGTTCGACAGGTTGGGCTAACTATGGCTACACCTTC
CDR3: CASSTGWANYGYTF

V: TRBV6-5
J: TRBJ1-1
D: -
size: -
DNA: TGTGCCAGCAGCAACCCAGGGGATGGAAGCACTGAAGCTTTCTTT
CDR3: CASSNPGDGSTEAFF

V: TRBV2
J: TRBJ2-5
D: TRBD1
size: once
DNA: TGTGCCAGCATCAACAGGGGCTTCCAAGAGACCCAGTACTTC
CDR3: CASINRGFQETQYF

V: TRBV18
J: TRBJ1-2
D: -
size: few
DNA: TGTGCCAGCTCACCACCCGACAGGCCTAACTATGGCTACACCTTC
CDR3: CASSPPDRPNYGYTF

V: TRBV4-2
J: TRBJ2-1
D: TRBD2
size: -
DNA: TGTGCCAGCAGCCAGGCTCTAGCGGGAGGGCCCCATGAGCAGTTCTTC
CDR3: CASSQALAGGPHEQFF

V: TRBV5-6
J: TRBJ2-1
D: TRBD2
size: -
DNA: TGTGCCAGCACCAGAATCGGGACTAGTCAATACAATGAGCAGTTCTTC
CDR3: CASTRIGTSQYNEQFF

V: TRBV28
J: TRBJ2-3
D: TRBD1
size: -
DNA: TGTGCCAGCAGTTTAGGGACAGGGAGCGCAGATACGCAGTATTTT
CDR3: CASSLGTGSADTQYF

V: TRBV5-4
J: TRBJ2-2
D: TRBD2
size: once
DNA: TGTGCCAGCAGCAAGACTAGCGGGGCTAACACCGGGGAGCTGTTTTTT
CDR3: CASSKTSGANTGELFF

V: TRBV5-1
J: TRBJ2-5
D: TRBD1
size: -
DNA: TGCGCCAGCAGCCGTGTAAGCCAGGGGGCGGAGACCCAGTACTTC
CDR3: CASSRVSQGAETQYF

V: TRBV27
J: TRBJ1-1
D: -
size: -
DNA: TGTGCCAGCAGTTTAGCCGGACAAATGAACACTGAAGCTTTCTTT
CDR3: CASSLAGQMNTEAFF

V: TRBV6-5
J: TRBJ2-1
D: -
size: -
DNA: TGTGCCAGCAGTTACTCGAGGACACCGTACAATGAGCAGTTCTTC
CDR3: CASSYSRTPYNEQFF

V: TRBV7-2
J: TRBJ2-2
D: -
size: -
DNA: TGTGCCAGCAGCGGACTAACCGGGGAGCTGTTTTTT
CDR3: CASSGLTGELFF

V: TRBV28
J: TRBJ2-7
D: -
size: -
DNA: TGTGCCAGCAGTTCTTTTGACAAAATCTACGAGCAGTACTTC
CDR3: CASSSFDKIYEQYF

V: TRBV5-1
J: TRBJ2-7
D: TRBD2
size: -
DNA: TGCGCCAGCAGCAGGACTAGCGGGAGTTTGGACGAGCAGTACTTC
CDR3: CASSRTSGSLDEQYF

V: TRBV30
J: TRBJ2-7
D: -
size: -
DNA: TGTGCCTGGAGCGGGACCTACGAGCAGTACTTC
CDR3: CAWSGTYEQYF

V: TRBV28
J: TRBJ1-1
D: -
size: -
DNA: TGTGCCGCCGGAGGAGGGAACACTGAAGCTTTCTTT
CDR3: CAAGGGNTEAFF

V: TRBV6-1
J: TRBJ2-7
D: -
size: -
DNA: TGTGCCAGCAGTGAAGGGGCTGCGGAGCAGTACTTC
CDR3: CASSEGAAEQYF

V: TRBV28
J: TRBJ2-1
D: TRBD2
size: -
DNA: TGTGCCAGCAGTTTTAGCGGGAGTATAGTCAATGAGCAGTTCTTC
CDR3: CASSFSGSIVNEQFF

V: TRBV29-1
J: TRBJ1-2
D: TRBD1
size: -
DNA: TGCAGCGTTTTAAGCCAGGGGGCGGGTGGCTACACCTTC
CDR3: CSVLSQGAGGYTF

V: TRBV15
J: TRBJ2-5
D: TRBD2
size: -
DNA: TGTGCCACCAGCAGGGACGGACTAGCGGGAGCGGAGCAAGAGACCCAGTACTTC
CDR3: CATSRDGLAGAEQETQYF

V: TRBV6-1
J: TRBJ1-1
D: -
size: -
DNA: TGTGCCAGCAGCGTGGAGGCCTTCAAGAACACTGAAGCTTTCTTT
CDR3: CASSVEAFKNTEAFF

V: TRBV27
J: TRBJ1-4
D: -
size: -
DNA: TGTGCCAGCAGTTTCATGGGCACTAATGAAAAACTGTTTTTT
CDR3: CASSFMGTNEKLFF

V: TRBV27
J: TRBJ2-1
D: TRBD1
size: -
DNA: TGTGCCAGCAGTCCGACCCTCGGACAGGTCCTATACAATGAGCAGTTCTTC
CDR3: CASSPTLGQVLYNEQFF

V: TRBV4-1
J: TRBJ2-2
D: TRBD2
size: -
DNA: TGCGCCAGCAGCCCGATAGCGGGACGAACACGGTCCGGGGAGCTGTTTTTT
CDR3: CASSPIAGRTRSGELFF

V: TRBV28
J: TRBJ2-7
D: -
size: -
DNA: TGTGCCACCTCGGGACTCTATCGACTCTACGAGCAGTACTTC
CDR3: CATSGLYRLYEQYF

V: TRBV6-1
J: TRBJ1-2
D: -
size: -
DNA: TGTGCCACCTTATCCGACAGGCCGACTTATGGCTACACCTTC
CDR3: CATLSDRPTYGYTF

V: TRBV5-1
J: TRBJ1-1
D: TRBD1
size: -
DNA: TGCGCCAGCAGCCTGGAGGGGGCTACGGACACTGAAGCTTTCTTT
CDR3: CASSLEGATDTEAFF

V: TRBV5-1
J: TRBJ2-7
D: TRBD2
size: -
DNA: TGCGCCAGCAGCTTGGGTCGACTAGCGGGGCCGACTTACGAGCAGTACTTC
CDR3: CASSLGRLAGPTYEQYF

V: TRBV2
J: TRBJ1-2
D: TRBD1
size: -
DNA: TGTGCCAGCAGGGACAGGTTTAACAACTATGGCTACACCTTC
CDR3: CASRDRFNNYGYTF

V: TRBV5-6
J: TRBJ1-1
D: -
size: -
DNA: TGTGCCAGCAGCGCCGCCGGGGTTATGAACACTGAAGCTTTCTTT
CDR3: CASSAAGVMNTEAFF

V: TRBV5-1
J: TRBJ2-2
D: -
size: -
DNA: TGCGCCAGCAGCTCGTTGACTACGACGGGCGGGGAGCTGTTTTTT
CDR3: CASSSLTTTGGELFF

V: TRBV6-1
J: TRBJ1-1
D: -
size: once
DNA: TGTGCCAGCAGGTCGGACAGTGGGAACACTGAAGCTTTCTTT
CDR3: CASRSDSGNTEAFF

V: TRBV13
J: TRBJ1-2
D: -
size: -
DNA: TGTGCCAGCAGCTTATACTCCAGAATATGGGGGGGGGAGAGTGATGGCTACACCTTC
CDR3: CASSLYSRIWGGESDGYTF

V: TRBV9
J: TRBJ2-1
D: TRBD2
size: -
DNA: TGTGCCAGCAGCGTAGGGGGAGGGGCGGGCACCTACAATGAGCAGTTCTTC
CDR3: CASSVGGGAGTYNEQFF

V: TRBV5-1
J: TRBJ2-2
D: -
size: once
DNA: TGCGCCAGCAGCCCGTCGAGGCAAGGCGGGGAGCTGTTTTTT
CDR3: CASSPSRQGGELFF

V: TRBV28
J: TRBJ1-4
D: -
size: -
DNA: TGTGCCAGCAGAAGATCAACAGGGATGGGCGAAAAACTGTTTTTT
CDR3: CASRRSTGMGEKLFF

V: TRBV5-1
J: TRBJ2-3
D: TRBD1
size: -
DNA: TGCGCCAGCAGCTTCCGGGACAGGGGTGATACGCAGTATTTT
CDR3: CASSFRDRGDTQYF

V: TRBV19
J: TRBJ2-2
D: -
size: -
DNA: TGTGCCAGTAGTATGTCCCGCACCGGGGAGCTGTTTTTT
CDR3: CASSMSRTGELFF

V: TRBV7-8
J: TRBJ1-2
D: -
size: -
DNA: TGTGCCAGCAGCTTGACTGCTAACTATGGCTACACCTTC
CDR3: CASSLTANYGYTF

V: TRBV19
J: TRBJ1-3
D: -
size: -
DNA: TGTGCCAGTAGTGGGGCAGGCTCAAGCTTCTCTGGAAACACCATATATTTT
CDR3: CASSGAGSSFSGNTIYF